This T cell receptor beta chain was recovered during a study of spatial heterogeneity in lung cancer (dated by TCRdb to about 2019). Notes on the research overall: Beta-chain transcripts were consistently detected in greater numbers than alpha-chain transcripts, which likely reflected higher beta-chain transcript abundance. In the raw uncorrected reads, each unique combination of TCR and UMI appeared more than ten times on average. TCR alpha and beta repertoires were quantitatively compared across multiple tumor regions, matched nontumor lung and blood in non-small cell lung cancer. Nonsynonymous mutation counts, determined by whole-exome sequencing of tumor tissue, were related to TCR repertoire features. Both alpha and beta chains were TCR-sequenced in hundreds of tumor regions, around 64 matched nontumor lung samples and some 56 PBMC samples obtained at surgery. Results and caveats for the whole study, not just this receptor: Confirming at a functional level the hypothesis that regional TCRs recognize regional mutations was considered to require additional single-cell paired TCR alpha and beta sequencing. Ubiquitous expanded tumor TCRs were detected in blood more often at tumor resection than at routine follow-up.

The library relied on 5' RACE. The sequencing machine was a NextSeq 500. The TCR library protocol attached a unique molecular identifier to each TCR cDNA molecule to allow correction of PCR and sequencing errors. From the authors' description of their analysis: TCR identification, UMI-based error correction and CDR3 extraction were performed with Decombinator tools. TCRs above a frequency of 2 per 1,000, corresponding to the top 1% of the tumor frequency distribution, were defined as expanded. Rényi diversity was computed with the R vegan package after subsampling each repertoire 100 times to 5,000 TCRs. To build CDR3 similarity networks, amino acid triplet string-kernel similarity was used, and CDR3s were connected when their pairwise similarity was above 0.82. The public reads were reanalyzed by TCRdb: fastp trimming at Q25, MiXCR alignment, in-frame beta chains only. Each entry is one CDR3 protein sequence, shown with its most common DNA and genes. The V and J calls reflect TCRdb's pipeline rather than the authors' work. In this sample the table shows tens of thousands of distinct CDR3 sequences, about 6% of which occur a single time. The ten largest account for approximately 10% of the sample.

There are many counts of this clonotype. What antigen it recognizes has not been identified. Base qualities are missing; no much larger clone stands one base away. The cysteine opens and the phenylalanine closes a CDR3 of 13 amino acids. Only the CDR3 portion is preserved as DNA: 39 bases, with reading frame beginning at the first base. Via the germline V gene, CDR1 is SGHDN and CDR2 FVKESK. From V the trimming removes 6 bases and from J it removes 2 bases, while the gene matches leave 2 bases of the junction unaccounted for. Interpreted using the paper, the time point label stands for: sample taken at primary tumor resection. For TCR sequencing, whole RNA was extracted from tumor and nontumor lung tissue, or from cryopreserved PBMC samples, and no cell sorting was done. Donors were some 70 patients with early-stage, untreated non-small cell lung cancer from the lung TRACERx cohort. Only patients with enough RNA available from two or more tumor regions were chosen for TCR sequencing.

This clonotype originated in a male donor with early-stage non-small cell lung cancer. Here the chain combines TRBV14 and TRBJ2-3, and 7 junctional nucleotides match TRBD1. The sequenced sample was PBMCs, obtained at surgery. At the DNA level, the sequence is TGTGCCAGCAGGGACAGGAACACAGATACGCAGTATTTT. It encodes CASRDRNTDTQYF.